The sequence of this T cell receptor beta chain was determined in a study of Graves' ophthalmopathy and Graves' hyperthyroidism. Study-wide points: Ophthalmopathy versus stable hyperthyroidism: 13-signature model gave 85% to 90% sensitivity, 65% to 82% specificity.

This clonotype was found many times. The target antigen is unknown. Amplification of the TCR beta CDR3 regions used RNA transcripts (as template). Scientists carried out first-round RT-PCR using HTBI primers and then a second-round multiplex PCR. TCRdb passed the multiplex PCR reads through MiXCR, listing each CDR3 protein once. Among hundreds of thousands of distinct CDR3 sequences listed, about two fifths were seen once. PBMCs came from less than 12 ml of fresh peripheral blood. This CDR3 contains 11 residues. Trimming took off 3 bases at V and 11 bases at J, with 10 bases between the two ends. Germline CDR1 and CDR2: SNHLY and FYNNEI.

Sequencing input: peripheral blood. The source of this sequence is an adult man with Graves' ophthalmopathy. This chain joins TRBV2 and TRBJ1-1, with no clear D. The CDR3 coding sequence is TGTGCCAGCAGTGAGTTCCGGGGTGCTTTCTTT. Encoded protein: CASSEFRGAFF.